This T cell receptor beta chain was retrieved from a study of blood T cell repertoires in COVID-19. Unmatched junction bases numbered 9, after V lost 2 bases and J lost 8 bases. The germline V gene has CDR1 SGHDT and CDR2 YYEEEE. This CDR3 region has 16 residues. Produced via immunoSEQ multiplex PCR; TCRdb's table is partial and in-frame only. This sample has some 400,000 clones, with about nine tenths found just once. Sequencing was done on a sample of PBMCs or T cells enriched from blood (not recorded which). This TCR derives from a woman aged 25 to 39 who had recovered from COVID-19. The rearrangement links TRBV5-6 to TRBJ1-6; TRBD1 aligns across 8 bases. The CDR3 DNA reads TGTGCCAGCAGCTTCCGGACAGGGAGTAAGGATTCACCCCTCCACTTT. It is translated as CASSFRTGSKDSPLHF. The variable domain in full, completed from reference TRBV5-6 and TRBJ1-6, reads DAGVTQSPTHLIKTRGQQVTLRCSPKSGHDTVSWYQQALGQGPQFIFQYYEEEERQRGNFPDRFSGHQFPNYSSELNVNALLLGDSALYLCASSFRTGSKDSPLHFGNGTRLTVT.